The entry below describes one T cell receptor (beta chain). The data derive from a study of blood T cell repertoires in COVID-19. Overall study: Acute and convalescent COVID-19 specimens originated in the United States, Italy and Spain. Sources were T cells, B-cell-depleted T cells, or PBMCs; the material itself was cDNA or gDNA.

Sequencing was performed with immunoSEQ multiplex PCR; in TCRdb, only in-frame clones are kept and a portion is missing. The repertoire holds 140,000 or so clones, with about 83% as singletons. The length of the CDR3 is 14 residues. The germline V gene has CDR1 SGHRS and CDR2 YFSETQ. With 4 bases clipped from V and 3 bases from J, the junction kept 5 bases outside the gene matches. The chain couples TRBV5-1 to TRBJ1-2; TRBD1 agrees at 8 bases. The receptor was derived from a woman between 50 and 59 years old with acute COVID-19. The material sequenced was PBMCs or T cells enriched from blood (not recorded which). CDR3 amino acids: CASSPGQGDYGYTF. DNA for the CDR3: TGCGCCAGCAGCCCTGGACAGGGAGACTATGGCTACACCTTC.